The T cell receptor (beta chain) under discussion was sequenced for a study of early T cells in non-severe SARS-CoV-2 infection (dated by TCRdb to the early 2020s). As for the study more broadly: Because TCR sequencing was done on bulk RNA from unsorted whole blood, the alpha and beta chains could not be paired. Paper-wide results and their limitations: VDJdb matching was skewed toward anti-spike CD8 responses, so virus-specific expansions were likely underestimated and private and CD4 specificities were missed.

V was cut back by 2 bases and J by 1 base, leaving a gap of 14 bases between them. The germline V gene supplies CDR1 SQVTM and CDR2 ANQGSEA. The CDR3 starts with the cysteine, ends with the phenylalanine, and has 15 residues. Only the CDR3 region is kept as DNA, spanning 45 bases read in frame from base 1. As concerns this clonotype: Its recognized antigen is unknown. No qualities accompany the bases; no much larger clone lies one base away.

Library preparation used 5' RACE. TCRdb names NextSeq 500 as the instrument used. In the TCR library protocol, unique molecular identifiers were attached to individual cDNA molecules to correct for PCR bias and sequencing error. TCR alpha and beta chains were both sequenced, and the abundances of alpha and beta sequences in each sample were closely correlated with each other. Under the source paper's analysis protocol: Decombinator V4 was used to perform V gene, J gene and CDR3 annotation of TCR sequences. Expanded TCRs were defined as changing significantly between any two time points under a Poisson model with p below 0.0001. TCR abundances were normalised to the total number of TCRs sequenced per sample and were expressed as counts per million. MAIT TCRs were defined by TRAV1-2 paired with TRAJ12, TRAJ20 or TRAJ33, and iNKT TCRs by TRAV10 paired with TRAJ18. VDJdb, accessed 1 November 2021, was searched for CMV, EBV and SARS-CoV-2 annotated TCRs, excluding TCRs annotated for multiple antigens. The raw public data were reprocessed by TCRdb itself: fastp quality trimming at Q25, MiXCR clonotype calling, in-frame beta chains only. Each entry is one CDR3 protein sequence, shown with its most common DNA and genes. The V and J calls here are based on TCRdb, not the publication. The sample data list 45,000 to 55,000 distinct CDR3 sequences, and around 7.7% of these were observed just once. The ten largest account for 5.8% of the sample.

The study was a case-control design nested within a healthcare worker cohort in London, UK, with weekly nasopharyngeal swab PCR tests and blood sampling. Healthcare workers were enrolled in the week of the UK lockdown, from 23 to 31 March 2020, and were followed every week for up to roughly 15 weeks. Sequenced input: whole blood. The V and J genes are TRBV29-1 and TRBJ1-1; D gene: possibly TRBD1, on 6 matching bases. The receptor was isolated from an adult who was a healthcare worker with PCR-confirmed SARS-CoV-2 infection or an uninfected control (not recorded which). The base sequence is TGCAGCGTTGAAAATCTGCGGACAGAGAACACTGAAGCTTTCTTT. This codes for CSVENLRTENTEAFF.